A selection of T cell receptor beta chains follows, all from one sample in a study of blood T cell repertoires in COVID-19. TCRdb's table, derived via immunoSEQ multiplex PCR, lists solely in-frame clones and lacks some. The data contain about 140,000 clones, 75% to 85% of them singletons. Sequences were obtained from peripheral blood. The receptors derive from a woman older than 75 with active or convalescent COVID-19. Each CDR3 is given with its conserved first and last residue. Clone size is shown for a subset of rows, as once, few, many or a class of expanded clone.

CDR3 protein: CASRKIYRGITEAFF
CDR3 length: 15
V gene: TRBV6-5
clone size: few
J gene: TRBJ1-1

CDR3 protein: CASTPPGQNSYEQYF
CDR3 length: 15
V gene: TRBV28
clone size: few
J gene: TRBJ2-7

CDR3 protein: CASRPGLAASTDTQYF
CDR3 length: 16
V gene: TRBV3-1/TRBV3-2
clone size: -
J gene: TRBJ2-3

CDR3 protein: CASSEQGQGARNEQFF
CDR3 length: 16
V gene: TRBV6-1
clone size: -
J gene: TRBJ2-1

CDR3 protein: CASSPSGGGARNYGYTF
CDR3 length: 17
V gene: TRBV5-4
clone size: -
J gene: TRBJ1-2

CDR3 protein: CASSLGRHSGANVLTF
CDR3 length: 16
V gene: TRBV7-8
clone size: once
J gene: TRBJ2-6

CDR3 protein: CASSQGGGSSYEQYF
CDR3 length: 15
V gene: TRBV3-1/TRBV3-2
clone size: once
J gene: TRBJ2-7

CDR3 protein: CSVPSPTRLIDNEQFF
CDR3 length: 16
V gene: TRBV29-1
clone size: -
J gene: TRBJ2-1

CDR3 protein: CASSQGTGTGANVLTF
CDR3 length: 16
V gene: TRBV3-1/TRBV3-2
clone size: -
J gene: TRBJ2-6

CDR3 protein: CASGGQTGNSPLHF
CDR3 length: 14
V gene: TRBV6-5
clone size: -
J gene: TRBJ1-6

CDR3 protein: CASTPAGGNTIYF
CDR3 length: 13
V gene: TRBV5-6
clone size: -
J gene: TRBJ1-3

CDR3 protein: CAVPSSPSGVTGELFF
CDR3 length: 16
V gene: TRBV3-1/TRBV3-2
clone size: few
J gene: TRBJ2-2

CDR3 protein: CASSPTGGGKEKLFF
CDR3 length: 15
V gene: TRBV6-6
clone size: few
J gene: TRBJ1-4

CDR3 protein: CASRAGGRYTQYF
CDR3 length: 13
V gene: TRBV5-1
clone size: few
J gene: TRBJ2-3

CDR3 protein: CASSVGVAGGLNEQFF
CDR3 length: 16
V gene: TRBV9
clone size: -
J gene: TRBJ2-1

CDR3 protein: CASSQSRETGQEVWGYEQYF
CDR3 length: 20
V gene: TRBV23-1
clone size: -
J gene: TRBJ2-7

CDR3 protein: CASSVGSGSNYGYTF
CDR3 length: 15
V gene: TRBV9
clone size: -
J gene: TRBJ1-2

CDR3 protein: CASSATGIGYTF
CDR3 length: 12
V gene: TRBV27
clone size: -
J gene: TRBJ1-2

CDR3 protein: CASAQSYGYTF
CDR3 length: 11
V gene: TRBV2
clone size: -
J gene: TRBJ1-2

CDR3 protein: CASSLAYQGGGYTF
CDR3 length: 14
V gene: TRBV7-2
clone size: -
J gene: TRBJ1-2

CDR3 protein: CASEGGTGSARNSPLHF
CDR3 length: 17
V gene: TRBV19
clone size: -
J gene: TRBJ1-6

CDR3 protein: CASSLARSSGGADNEQFF
CDR3 length: 18
V gene: TRBV7-9
clone size: -
J gene: TRBJ2-1

CDR3 protein: CASSLWGGTQYF
CDR3 length: 12
V gene: TRBV7-3
clone size: -
J gene: TRBJ2-3

CDR3 protein: CASSLGDRSTGELFF
CDR3 length: 15
V gene: TRBV7-9
clone size: once
J gene: TRBJ2-2

CDR3 protein: CASSLRGPREKLFF
CDR3 length: 14
V gene: TRBV7-2
clone size: -
J gene: TRBJ1-4

CDR3 protein: CSPSFTEAFF
CDR3 length: 10
V gene: TRBV20-1
clone size: -
J gene: TRBJ1-1

CDR3 protein: CASSQSRQGKETQYF
CDR3 length: 15
V gene: TRBV16
clone size: -
J gene: TRBJ2-5

CDR3 protein: CASSLWGLGGVVRNEQFF
CDR3 length: 18
V gene: TRBV5-6
clone size: -
J gene: TRBJ2-1

CDR3 protein: CASSRGSSNTEAFF
CDR3 length: 14
V gene: TRBV9
clone size: -
J gene: TRBJ1-1

CDR3 protein: CASSIGTGTGYEKLFF
CDR3 length: 16
V gene: TRBV19
clone size: -
J gene: TRBJ1-4

CDR3 protein: CASSPQNNEQFF
CDR3 length: 12
V gene: TRBV18
clone size: -
J gene: TRBJ2-1

CDR3 protein: CASGRMRTGELFF
CDR3 length: 13
V gene: TRBV2
clone size: -
J gene: TRBJ2-2

CDR3 protein: CASSLRGGANYGYTF
CDR3 length: 15
V gene: TRBV2
clone size: -
J gene: TRBJ1-2

CDR3 protein: CASSWRPAKNIQYF
CDR3 length: 14
V gene: TRBV5-5
clone size: -
J gene: TRBJ2-4

CDR3 protein: CASSLTRVNTEAFF
CDR3 length: 14
V gene: TRBV7-3
clone size: -
J gene: TRBJ1-1